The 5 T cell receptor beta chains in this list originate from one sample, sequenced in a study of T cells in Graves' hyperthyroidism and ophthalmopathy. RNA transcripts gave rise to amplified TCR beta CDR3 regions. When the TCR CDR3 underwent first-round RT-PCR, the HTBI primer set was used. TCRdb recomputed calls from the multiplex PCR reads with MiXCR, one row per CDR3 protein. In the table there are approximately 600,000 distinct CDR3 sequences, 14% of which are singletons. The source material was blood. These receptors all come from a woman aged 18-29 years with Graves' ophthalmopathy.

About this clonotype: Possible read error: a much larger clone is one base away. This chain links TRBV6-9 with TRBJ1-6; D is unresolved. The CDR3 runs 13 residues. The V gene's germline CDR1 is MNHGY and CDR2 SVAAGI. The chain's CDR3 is CARSYALGSPLHF. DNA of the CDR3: TGTGCCCGCAGTTACGCTCTCGGTTCACCCCTCCACTTT.

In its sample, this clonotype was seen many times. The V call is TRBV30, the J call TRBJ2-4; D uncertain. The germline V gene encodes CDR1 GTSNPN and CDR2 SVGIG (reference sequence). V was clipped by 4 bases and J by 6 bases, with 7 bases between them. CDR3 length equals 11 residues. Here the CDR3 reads CAWTDGNIQYF. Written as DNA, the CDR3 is TGTGCCTGGACGGACGGAAACATTCAGTACTTC.

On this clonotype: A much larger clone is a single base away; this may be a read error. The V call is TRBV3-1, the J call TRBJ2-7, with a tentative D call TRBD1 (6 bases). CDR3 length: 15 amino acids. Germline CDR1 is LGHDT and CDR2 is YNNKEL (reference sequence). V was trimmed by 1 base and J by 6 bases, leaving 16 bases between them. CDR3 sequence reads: CASSQADRSAAEQYF. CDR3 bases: TGTGCCAGCAGCCAAGCTGACAGGTCGGCCGCCGAGCAGTACTTC.

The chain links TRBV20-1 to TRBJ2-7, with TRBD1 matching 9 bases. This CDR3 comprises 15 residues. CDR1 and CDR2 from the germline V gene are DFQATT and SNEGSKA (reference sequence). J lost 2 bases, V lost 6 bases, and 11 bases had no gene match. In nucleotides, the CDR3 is TGCAGTGCCGATCAACTTACAGGGGGCACCTACGAGCAGTACTTC. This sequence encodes CSADQLTGGTYEQYF.

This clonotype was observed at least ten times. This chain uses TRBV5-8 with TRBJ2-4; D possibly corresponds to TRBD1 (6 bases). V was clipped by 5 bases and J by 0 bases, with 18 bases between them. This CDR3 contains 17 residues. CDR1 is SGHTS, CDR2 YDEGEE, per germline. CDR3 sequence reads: CASSPDRLRLAKNIQYF. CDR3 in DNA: TGTGCCAGCAGTCCCGACAGGCTGAGACTAGCCAAAAACATTCAGTACTTC.